The next 21 T cell receptor beta chains were all read from a single sample in a study of blood T cells in healthy people across ages. Next came a second PCR, run for about 7 to 12 cycles, which used a sample-barcoded 5' primer along with a J-beta primer mix. TCRdb reanalysed the 5' RACE reads using MiXCR and keeps one entry per CDR3 protein. The sample records approximately 900,000 distinct CDR3 sequences, 25% to 30% being singletons. This sample also belongs to another study, concerning T cells of mothers and their children.

Sequencing input: blood. All receptors come from a woman between 35 and 50 years old in good health.

This clonotype was recorded at least ten times. This sequence joins TRBV7-4 and TRBJ2-7, with TRBD2 matching 7 bases. Germline CDR1 is SGHVT and CDR2 is SQSDAQ. Trimming cost V 5 bases and J 4 bases; bases outside gene matches: 5. The CDR3 extends over 13 amino acids. The CDR3 protein is CASSPMGGYEQYF. The DNA for the CDR3 is TGTGCCAGCAGCCCCATGGGGGGGTACGAGCAGTACTTC.

This chain connects TRBV4-1 to TRBJ2-7; D perhaps matches TRBD1 (6 bases). From germline, CDR1 is MGHRA and CDR2 YSYEKL. V was pared by 5 bases and J by 2 bases, with 16 bases between. The length of the CDR3 is 15 residues. The CDR3, as DNA: TGCGCCAGCAGCGAAGGACAGCCAACCCCCTACGAGCAGTACTTC. This sequence encodes CASSEGQPTPYEQYF.

In the case of this clonotype: A read error is likely, as this CDR3 ends without the conserved phenylalanine or tryptophan. V gene TRBV28 combines with J gene TRBJ1-2; 7 bases map to TRBD1. The germline V gene has CDR1 MDHEN and CDR2 SYDVKM. V shed 5 bases and J 4 bases; nucleotides not matched to a gene: 7. The CDR3 contains 14 residues. The CDR3 nucleotides are TGTGCCAGCAGTCCGGGACAGACCTTCTATGGCTACACCTGC. Translating it yields CASSPGQTFYGYTC.

This chain connects TRBV24-1 to TRBJ1-2; no firm D call. In germline, CDR1 is KGHDR, CDR2 SFDVKD. Trimming removed 7 bases from V and 3 bases from J, with 8 bases in between. The CDR3 is 12 amino acids. CDR3 sequence: CATSPNDYGYTF. In DNA, the CDR3 is TGTGCCACCAGCCCTAACGACTATGGCTACACCTTC.

This clonotype was observed a handful of times. V usage is TRBV10-3 and J usage is TRBJ1-5, with D possibly matching TRBD1 (6 bases). The germline CDR1 and CDR2 sequences are ENHRY and SYGVKD. This CDR3 is 14 amino acids long. The ends were cut back, 2 bases at V and 2 bases at J, with 7 bases in the middle. CDR3 loop: CAISERGGNQPQHF. CDR3 nucleotides: TGTGCCATCAGTGAGAGGGGGGGCAATCAGCCCCAGCATTTT.

This clonotype has more than one count but fewer than ten. The V call is TRBV5-5, the J call TRBJ1-4; 9 bases fit TRBD1. The CDR3 has 16 residues. J gave up 8 bases and V 3 bases, and 11 bases lay outside the gene matches. The germline V gene has CDR1 SGHKS and CDR2 YYEKEE (reference sequence). In DNA form, the CDR3 reads TGTGCCAGCAGCTCATCGGTAGGGACAGGGAGCGAAAAACTGTTTTTT. This codes for CASSSSVGTGSEKLFF.

This clonotype occurred many times. One base away lies a much larger clone, so this may be a sequencing read error. The chain employs TRBV7-2 and TRBJ2-7; D unclear. From germline, CDR1 is SGHTA and CDR2 FQGNSA. The CDR3 totals 11 residues. Trimming removed 3 bases at V and 6 bases at J, with 6 bases between. CDR3 in amino acids: CASSFAVEQYF. CDR3 sequence (DNA): TGTGCCAGCAGCTTCGCGGTCGAGCAGTACTTC.

The chain couples TRBV20-1 to TRBJ1-5; D is perhaps TRBD1 (5 bases). V lost 0 bases to trimming and J lost 4 bases, with 10 bases between them. CDR1 is DFQATT, CDR2 SNEGSKA, per germline (reference sequence). The CDR3 sequence is 14 residues long. CDR3 protein: CSARDVRGNQPQHF. In nucleotides, the CDR3 is TGCAGTGCTAGAGATGTAAGGGGTAATCAGCCCCAGCATTTT.

The chain combines TRBV6-6 with TRBJ1-6; D is undetermined. V was clipped by 5 bases and J by 4 bases, with 12 bases between them. This CDR3 contains 15 residues. Germline CDR1 MNHNY, CDR2 SVGAGI (reference sequence). The CDR3 reads CASSTPTAYNSPLHF. DNA of the CDR3: TGTGCCAGCAGTACACCGACCGCTTATAATTCACCCCTCCACTTT.

This clonotype was observed at least ten times. This rearrangement joins TRBV12-3 or TRBV12-4 to TRBJ2-7; tentatively, D is TRBD1 (5 bases). V lost 6 bases and J 0 bases, leaving 9 bases between the germline ends. The CDR3 sequence is 13 residues long. The chain's CDR3 is CASRIQGSYEQYF. CDR3 coding DNA: TGTGCCAGCAGAATTCAGGGCTCCTACGAGCAGTACTTC.

The sample holds many counts of this clonotype. V gene TRBV12-3 or TRBV12-4 combines with J gene TRBJ2-3, with 8 bases fitting TRBD1. This CDR3 has 11 residues. Unmatched junction bases numbered 0, after V lost 3 bases and J lost 10 bases. CDR3 residues: CASSLGQAQYF. DNA of the CDR3: TGTGCCAGCAGTTTGGGACAGGCGCAGTATTTT.

Concerning this clonotype: A much more abundant neighbour one base away suggests this may be a read error. This rearrangement joins TRBV12-3 or TRBV12-4 to TRBJ2-5; 8 positions agree with TRBD1. V shed 5 bases and J 4 bases; nucleotides not matched to a gene: 9. The CDR3 length is 15 residues. The CDR3 sequence is CASSPRTGPRETQYF. The CDR3 DNA reads TGTGCCAGCAGTCCACGGACAGGGCCGCGAGAGACCCAGTACTTC.

This clonotype was found a few times. The chain employs TRBV7-2 and TRBJ1-4; 10 bases align to TRBD1. The CDR3 runs to 16 residues. V lost 4 bases to trimming and J lost 0 bases; unmatched junction nucleotides: 2. Germline V CDR1 and CDR2: SGHTA, FQGNSA. CDR3 bases: TGTGCCAGCAGCTGGGGACAGGGGACAACTAATGAAAAACTGTTTTTT. Translation gives CASSWGQGTTNEKLFF.

The chain employs TRBV4-2 and TRBJ2-2; 12 bases align to TRBD2. V lost 1 base, J lost 2 bases, and 2 bases stayed unmatched. Germline lookup yields CDR1 LGHNA and CDR2 YNFKEQ. This CDR3 spans 17 amino acids. The DNA of the CDR3 is TGTGCCAGCAGCCAAGGGACTAGCGGGGTCAACACCGGGGAGCTGTTTTTT. As protein: CASSQGTSGVNTGELFF.

The sample holds many counts of this clonotype. The chain uses TRBV4-3 and TRBJ2-1, with a tentative D call TRBD2 (7 bases). The CDR3 totals 16 residues. The germline gives CDR1 LGHNA, CDR2 YSLEER. V was cut by 0 bases and J by 5 bases, with 14 bases left in between. CDR3 DNA sequence: TGCGCCAGCAGCCAAGATGGGGCGGGGGCCAACAATGAGCAGTTCTTC. Its protein product is CASSQDGAGANNEQFF.

This clonotype was counted ten times or more. The V gene is TRBV5-1, the J gene TRBJ2-1, with a tentative D call TRBD1 (5 bases). Germline CDR1 SGHRS, CDR2 YFSETQ. V dropped 3 bases and J dropped 5 bases, with 12 bases sitting between them. The CDR3 runs to 14 residues. This CDR3 is CASSWRSGNNEQFF. CDR3 in DNA: TGCGCCAGCAGCTGGCGGTCAGGGAACAATGAGCAGTTCTTC.

A few counts support this clonotype. V usage is TRBV5-4 and J usage is TRBJ2-2, with TRBD1 identical over 8 bases. CDR1 and CDR2 (germline): SGHNT, YYREEE (reference sequence). The CDR3 length is 16 residues. Unmatched junction bases numbered 11, after V lost 7 bases and J lost 3 bases. The CDR3 reads CASGKDRVGYTGELFF. CDR3 nucleotides: TGTGCCAGCGGGAAGGACAGGGTGGGATACACCGGGGAGCTGTTTTTT.

The chain links TRBV29-1 to TRBJ2-2; no firm D call. CDR1 and CDR2 from the germline V gene are SQVTM and ANQGSEA. CDR3 length: 14 amino acids. Trimming removed 4 bases from V and 3 bases from J, with 12 bases in between. CDR3 in DNA: TGCAGCGTTGGACATGATGGGGACACCGGGGAGCTGTTTTTT. This codes for CSVGHDGDTGELFF.

This clonotype was seen only a few times. The rearrangement uses TRBV20-1 and TRBJ2-7; the D gene is possibly TRBD2 (5 bases). This CDR3 comprises 13 residues. Trimming removed 4 bases from V and 1 base from J, with 11 bases in between. Germline CDR1 and CDR2: DFQATT and SNEGSKA (reference sequence). The CDR3 is CSATGSESYEQYF. The CDR3 region has the DNA TGCAGTGCTACGGGGAGTGAATCCTACGAGCAGTACTTC.

This clonotype was seen a few times. The chain joins TRBV3-1 to TRBJ2-4; D call uncertain. Deletions cut 1 base from V and 10 bases from J, with 17 bases between. The length of the CDR3 is 15 residues. Germline loops: CDR1 LGHDT, CDR2 YNNKEL (reference sequence). In DNA, the CDR3 is TGTGCCAGCAGCCAAGGCCGTCGGCCGGTCCATATTCAGTACTTC. Translation gives CASSQGRRPVHIQYF.

The chain couples TRBV4-3 to TRBJ2-3; TRBD2 matches at 14 bases. In germline, CDR1 is LGHNA, CDR2 YSLEER. V shed 0 bases and J 0 bases; nucleotides not matched to a gene: 5. The CDR3 covers 19 residues. The CDR3 DNA reads as TGCGCCAGCAGCCAAGAAGGACTAGCGGGGGGATTTAGCACAGATACGCAGTATTTT. It encodes CASSQEGLAGGFSTDTQYF.